This T cell receptor (beta chain) was retrieved from a study of cytomegalovirus exposure and HLA in healthy donors. Study-level results: An assumption of roughly uniform sequencing depth across donors underlay the presence/absence analyses.

This clone has a handful of counts. No antigen is known for it. PCR primers comprised 60 Vbeta and 13 Jbeta primers. Sequencing was performed with immunoSEQ multiplex PCR; in TCRdb, only in-frame clones are kept and a portion is missing. The top ten hold less than 2% of the sample, which has 150,000 to 200,000 clones, about 70% seen once. The clonotype comes from a woman under 40 in good health and CMV-seronegative. Sequencing was done on a sample of PBMCs.

The CDR3 region is CASSIGGLAEAFF. The DNA for the CDR3 is TGTGCCAGTAGTATAGGGGGCTTGGCTGAAGCTTTCTTT. V gene TRBV19 combines with J gene TRBJ1-1; a weak D match, TRBD1 (5 bases). V was clipped by 1 base and J by 6 bases, with 9 bases between them. The germline gives CDR1 LNHDA, CDR2 SQIVND (reference sequence). This CDR3 is built from 13 residues.